There are many counts of the clone carrying this T cell receptor (delta chain). As yet, its antigen is unknown. A far larger clone is a single base away, which makes a read error likely. This same CDR3 is encoded by further DNA sequences in the sample. The source of the sample is a study of gamma delta lymphoproliferative disorders and STAT genes. General study findings and limits: Nearly all major patient gamma and delta clonotypes were public; only a couple of gamma clonotypes were disease-private.

TCRdb redid the clone calls on the multiplex PCR reads with CATT. The data show approximately 1,200 delta-chain clones, with less than 2% seen just once and about 71% held by the top ten. Sequencing used genomic DNA taken from PBMCs of patients and controls. This CDR3 is 20 amino acids long. Germline values: CDR1 TSWWSYY, CDR2 QGS. V was pared by 6 bases and J by 0 bases, with 32 bases between. The TCR was taken from a human donor in good health. The chain uses TRDV1 and TRDJ4; the D call may be TRDD2 or TRDD3 (6 bases each). The sample consisted of blood. The CDR3 coding sequence is TGTGCTCTTGGAGAAGGGTGGGATCCTCCTACCGTACTGGGAGCCAGACCCCTGATCTTT. It specifies CALGEGWDPPTVLGARPLIF.